These T cell receptor beta chains were read from a single sample in a study of T cell changes during pregnancy in multiple sclerosis. Libraries were prepared by immunoSEQ multiplex PCR; TCRdb keeps only in-frame clonotypes and omits some of them. Of about 100,000 clones in the sample, about 92% are singletons; the top ten hold approximately 1.2%. The material sequenced was peripheral blood, taken in the second trimester of pregnancy. These receptors came from a female donor with multiple sclerosis, enrolled in a pregnancy study. Each CDR3 is given with its conserved first and last residue. Each record gives: clone size, V gene, D gene, J gene, CDR3 length, CDR3 protein, CDR3 DNA. The D gene is left open where the match is weak. Not every row has a clone size; where given, it reads once, few, many or a size class.

>NA|TRBV7-2|NA|TRBJ2-1|13
CASSYGGYNEQFF
TGTGCCAGCAGCTACGGGGGCTACAATGAGCAGTTCTTC
>NA|TRBV7-2|TRBD2|TRBJ2-7|16
CASSLDRGGRSYEQYF
TGTGCCAGCAGCTTAGATCGCGGGGGACGGTCCTACGAGCAGTACTTC
>NA|TRBV30|NA|TRBJ1-1|11
CACFMNTEAFF
TGTGCCTGTTTTATGAACACTGAAGCTTTCTTT
>NA|TRBV11-2|TRBD1|TRBJ1-4|16
CASSRGQGATNEKLFF
TGTGCCAGCAGCCGTGGACAGGGGGCAACTAATGAAAAACTGTTTTTT
>NA|TRBV2|NA|TRBJ1-5|14
CASSVGGINQPQHF
TGTGCCAGCAGTGTTGGAGGGATCAATCAGCCCCAGCATTTT
>NA|TRBV7-2|TRBD1|TRBJ1-2|16
CASSLGFRGLNYGYTF
TGTGCCAGCAGCTTAGGTTTCAGGGGGCTCAACTATGGCTACACCTTC
>once|TRBV6-6|TRBD1|TRBJ1-1|15
CASSFVQGAGTEAFF
TGTGCCAGCAGTTTCGTACAGGGGGCAGGGACTGAAGCTTTCTTT
>NA|TRBV5-4|TRBD2|TRBJ2-2|16
CASSPGLAGPTGELFF
TGTGCCAGCAGTCCGGGACTAGCGGGGCCAACCGGGGAGCTGTTTTTT
>NA|TRBV2|TRBD1|TRBJ2-2|14
CASMAGQAPGELFF
TGTGCCAGCATGGCCGGACAGGCCCCCGGGGAGCTGTTTTTT
>once|TRBV5-1|TRBD2|TRBJ2-4|18
CASSLVGTSGRGGGIQYF
TGCGCCAGCAGCTTGGTAGGGACTAGCGGCCGGGGTGGAGGGATTCAGTACTTC
>NA|TRBV5-3|NA|TRBJ1-4|16
CARSLACRPSREKLFF
TGTGCCAGAAGCTTGGCCTGCAGGCCCTCGAGAGAAAAACTGTTTTTT
>NA|TRBV29-1|NA|TRBJ1-2|11
CSVQSQSGYTF
TGCAGCGTTCAATCACAGAGTGGCTACACCTTC
>once|TRBV11-2|NA|TRBJ2-6|16
CASRTIKSSGANVLTF
TGTGCCAGCCGAACCATTAAGAGCTCTGGGGCCAACGTCCTGACTTTC
>NA|TRBV4-1|NA|TRBJ1-2|16
CASSQDGKEVGYGYTF
TGCGCCAGCAGCCAAGATGGTAAGGAGGTCGGCTATGGCTACACCTTC
>NA|TRBV7-7|TRBD1|TRBJ2-7|15
CASSAGTGVTYEQYF
TGTGCCAGCAGTGCCGGGACAGGGGTTACCTACGAGCAGTACTTC
>NA|TRBV7-9|NA|TRBJ2-1|13
CASSPSRGHEQFF
TGTGCCAGCAGCCCCTCCAGGGGTCATGAGCAGTTCTTC
>NA|TRBV6-5|NA|TRBJ2-3|15
CASRRRGGSTDTQYF
TGTGCCAGCAGACGTAGGGGCGGTTCCACAGATACGCAGTATTTT
>NA|TRBV18|NA|TRBJ2-7|17
CASSPEDGFSGPYEQYF
TGTGCCAGCTCACCAGAAGACGGCTTTTCAGGGCCCTACGAGCAGTACTTC
>once|TRBV19|NA|TRBJ2-7|15
CASRKGQGHSYEQYF
TGTGCCAGTAGGAAGGGGCAGGGGCACTCCTACGAGCAGTACTTC
>NA|TRBV2|TRBD2|TRBJ2-1|15
CASSDERGRFNEQFF
TGTGCCAGCAGTGACGAGCGGGGGAGATTCAATGAGCAGTTCTTC
>NA|TRBV2|TRBD1|TRBJ1-5|15
CASRGTGVMNQPQHF
TGTGCCAGCAGAGGGACAGGGGTAATGAATCAGCCCCAGCATTTT
>NA|TRBV4-1|NA|TRBJ2-7|16
CASSQAEGANSYEQYF
TGCGCCAGCAGCCAAGCTGAGGGAGCGAACTCCTACGAGCAGTACTTC
>NA|TRBV28|TRBD2|TRBJ2-5|15
CAGSPSGRGPETQYF
TGTGCCGGAAGCCCTAGCGGGAGAGGCCCAGAGACCCAGTACTTC
>NA|TRBV5-6|NA|TRBJ2-2|16
CASRHQGRANTGELFF
TGTGCCAGTCGGCACCAGGGGCGGGCGAACACCGGGGAGCTGTTTTTT
>NA|TRBV27|TRBD1|TRBJ2-3|15
CASRYRGPFPDTQYF
TGTGCCAGCAGGTACAGGGGTCCTTTTCCAGATACGCAGTATTTT
>NA|TRBV19|NA|TRBJ2-3|15
CASSIRRTSTDTQYF
TGTGCCAGTAGTATAAGGCGGACTAGCACAGATACGCAGTATTTT
>NA|TRBV23-1|TRBD1|TRBJ2-2|16
CASKDPGQLNTGELFF
TGCGCCAGCAAGGATCCGGGACAGCTGAACACCGGGGAGCTGTTTTTT
>once|TRBV19|NA|TRBJ2-7|16
CASSIVPDSGLYEQYF
TGTGCCAGTAGTATAGTCCCGGACAGCGGCCTCTACGAGCAGTACTTC